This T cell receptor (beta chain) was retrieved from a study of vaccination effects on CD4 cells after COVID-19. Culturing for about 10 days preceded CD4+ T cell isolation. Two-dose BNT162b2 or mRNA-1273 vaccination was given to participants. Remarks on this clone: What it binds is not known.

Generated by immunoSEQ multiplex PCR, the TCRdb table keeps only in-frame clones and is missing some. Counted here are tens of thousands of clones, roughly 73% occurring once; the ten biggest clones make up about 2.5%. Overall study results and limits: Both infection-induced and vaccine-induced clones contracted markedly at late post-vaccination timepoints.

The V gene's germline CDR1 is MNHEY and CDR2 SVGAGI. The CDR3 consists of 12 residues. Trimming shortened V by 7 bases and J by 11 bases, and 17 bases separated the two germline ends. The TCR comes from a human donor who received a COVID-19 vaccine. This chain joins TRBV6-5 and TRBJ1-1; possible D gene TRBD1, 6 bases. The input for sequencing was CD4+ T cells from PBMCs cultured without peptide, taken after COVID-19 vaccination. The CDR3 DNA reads TGTGCCAGCAATCAGGACAGCTCGAGGGCTTTCTTT. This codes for CASNQDSSRAFF.